There are a few counts of the clone carrying this T cell receptor (beta chain). Its target is unknown. Preparation of the TCRbeta library was carried out with unique molecular identifiers. Using its own MiXCR run on the PCR reads, TCRdb lists one record per CDR3 protein. The sample carries about 250,000 distinct CDR3 sequences, 20% to 30% recorded once. The sample is drawn from a study of T-cell reconstitution after alpha-beta-depleted transplantation in children. Study results and caveats: The authors attributed T-cell counts and diversity one year after transplant mostly to newly produced T cells. Surviving recipient T cells and thymic progenitors produced the high day-60 TCRbeta diversity seen in some patients. Expanded graft clones numbering several hundred reportedly gave rise to alpha-beta T cells about two months after transplant.

Germline V gene data show CDR1 as MGHRA and CDR2 as YSYEKL. The CDR3 extends over 17 amino acids. V shed 4 bases and J shed 2 bases, with 18 bases lying between them. V gene TRBV4-1 combines with J gene TRBJ1-5; D is possibly TRBD1 (6 bases). This receptor was taken from a female patient aged 2 to 10 who had a stem cell transplant for congenital amegakaryocytic thrombocytopenia, so the T cells may come from the graft donor. The material sequenced was PBMCs, mostly from graft donor cells, taken 360 days after TCRalphabeta/CD19-depleted stem cell transplant. The CDR3 protein is CASSRTGQIIGNQPQHF. The CDR3, as DNA: TGCGCCAGCAGCCGCACGGGACAAATAATCGGCAATCAGCCCCAGCATTTT.